What follows describes a single TCR beta chain. Its antigen remains unidentified. Distinct nucleotide sequences in the sample also encode this CDR3. The data originate from a study of shared clonotypes between healthy human individuals. Across the study: Per donor, CD8 memory used one plate, CD8 naive used two, CD4 memory used three and CD4 naive used three.

A CD45RA-negative memory subset and a CD45RA+ naive subset were separated from the CD4+ cells. The authors distributed each subset's genomic DNA evenly over several immunoSEQ plates. Repertoires were generated with immunoSEQ multiplex PCR, while TCRdb's copy carries only in-frame clones and drops some. The sample includes about 1.1 million clones, about 80% seen only once; the top ten take more than 0.85%. General observations from the study: About 5.2% was the fraction of naive CD4 clonotypes found shared across a handful of donors.

The germline CDR1 and CDR2 sequences are SEHNR and FQNEAQ (reference sequence). The V and J ends lost 2 bases and 6 bases respectively, with 8 bases between them. There are 13 residues in the CDR3. The sample was memory CD4+ T cells from PBMCs. Subset in this sample: CD45RA-negative fraction. The TCR sequence derives from a man younger than 30 in good health. Some clones in this sample may be carry-over from other donors' samples. This chain uses TRBV7-9 with TRBJ2-1, with D maybe TRBD1 (6 bases). The CDR3 is CASSLSQGNEQFF. Written as DNA, the CDR3 is TGTGCCAGCAGCTTATCACAGGGCAATGAGCAGTTCTTC.